This TCR beta chain was identified in a study of early T cells in non-severe SARS-CoV-2 infection. This clonotype was seen a few times. Germline V gene lookup returns CDR1 SNHLY and CDR2 FYNNEI. J gave up 1 base and V 7 bases, and 8 bases lay outside the gene matches. This CDR3 has 15 residues. Attachment of unique molecular identifiers was made to individual cDNA molecules. TCRdb reprocessed the 5' RACE reads via MiXCR and lists one record per CDR3 protein. The sample yields 70,000 to 95,000 distinct CDR3 sequences, around 17% seen once. The TCR originated in an adult who was a healthcare worker with PCR-confirmed SARS-CoV-2 infection or an uninfected control (not recorded which). The rearrangement uses TRBV2 and TRBJ2-7, with 9 bases identical to TRBD1. Material: whole blood. The CDR3 loop reads CASNPPGQGSYEQYF. CDR3 nucleotides: TGTGCCAGCAACCCCCCGGGACAGGGTTCCTACGAGCAGTACTTC.